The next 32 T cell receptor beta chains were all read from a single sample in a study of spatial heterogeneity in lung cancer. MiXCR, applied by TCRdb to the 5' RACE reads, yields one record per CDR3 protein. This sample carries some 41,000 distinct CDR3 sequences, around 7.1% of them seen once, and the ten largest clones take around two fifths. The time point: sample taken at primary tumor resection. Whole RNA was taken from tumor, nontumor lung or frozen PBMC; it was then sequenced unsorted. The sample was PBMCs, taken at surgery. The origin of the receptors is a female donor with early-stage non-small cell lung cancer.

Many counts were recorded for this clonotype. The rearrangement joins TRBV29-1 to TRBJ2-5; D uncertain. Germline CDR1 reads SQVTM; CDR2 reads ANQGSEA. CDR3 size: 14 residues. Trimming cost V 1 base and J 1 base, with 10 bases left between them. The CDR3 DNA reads TGCAGCGTTGAAGGTTCGGTCTCCCAAGAGACCCAGTACTTC. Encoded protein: CSVEGSVSQETQYF.

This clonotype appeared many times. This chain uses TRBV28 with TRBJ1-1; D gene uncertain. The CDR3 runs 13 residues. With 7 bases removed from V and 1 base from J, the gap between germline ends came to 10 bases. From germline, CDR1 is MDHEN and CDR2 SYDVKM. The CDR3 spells CASMRQPNTEAFF. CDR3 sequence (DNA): TGTGCCAGCATGAGGCAGCCGAACACTGAAGCTTTCTTT.

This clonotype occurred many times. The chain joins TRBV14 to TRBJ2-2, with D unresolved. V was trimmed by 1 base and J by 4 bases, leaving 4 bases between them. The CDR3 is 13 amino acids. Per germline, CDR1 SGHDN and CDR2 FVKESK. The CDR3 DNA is TGTGCCAGCAGCCAAGTTTTCACCGGGGAGCTGTTTTTT. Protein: CASSQVFTGELFF.

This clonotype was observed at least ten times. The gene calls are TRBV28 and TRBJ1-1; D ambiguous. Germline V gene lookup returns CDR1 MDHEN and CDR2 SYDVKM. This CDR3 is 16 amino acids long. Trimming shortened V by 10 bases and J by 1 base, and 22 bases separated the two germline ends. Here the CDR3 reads CATCLLETSRNTEAFF. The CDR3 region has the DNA TGTGCCACCTGCCTCTTAGAGACCTCGCGGAACACTGAAGCTTTCTTT.

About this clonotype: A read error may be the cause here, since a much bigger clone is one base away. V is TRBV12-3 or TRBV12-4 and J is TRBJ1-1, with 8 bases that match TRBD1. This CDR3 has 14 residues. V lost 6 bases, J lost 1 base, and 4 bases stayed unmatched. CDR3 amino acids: CASRYQGANTEAFF. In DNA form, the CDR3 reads TGTGCCAGCAGATATCAGGGGGCGAACACTGAAGCTTTCTTT.

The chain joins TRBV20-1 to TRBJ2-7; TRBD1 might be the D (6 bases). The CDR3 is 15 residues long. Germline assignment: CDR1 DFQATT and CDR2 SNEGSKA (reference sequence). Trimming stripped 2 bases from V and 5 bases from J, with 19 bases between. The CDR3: CSARKAGTLRDEQYF. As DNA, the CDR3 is TGCAGTGCTAGAAAAGCCGGGACACTTCGGGACGAGCAGTACTTC.

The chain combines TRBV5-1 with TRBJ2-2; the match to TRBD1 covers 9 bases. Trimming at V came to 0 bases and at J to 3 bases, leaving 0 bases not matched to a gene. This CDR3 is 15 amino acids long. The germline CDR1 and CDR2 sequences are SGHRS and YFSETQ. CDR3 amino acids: CASSLGQGDTGELFF. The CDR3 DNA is TGCGCCAGCAGCTTGGGACAGGGGGACACCGGGGAGCTGTTTTTT.

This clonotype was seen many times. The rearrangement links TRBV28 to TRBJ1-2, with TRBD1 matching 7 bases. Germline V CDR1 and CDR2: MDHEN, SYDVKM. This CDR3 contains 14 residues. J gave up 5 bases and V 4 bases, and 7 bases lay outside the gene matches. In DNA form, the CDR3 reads TGTGCCAGCAGTTCCGAGACAGGGTCATATGGCTACACCTTC. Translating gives CASSSETGSYGYTF.

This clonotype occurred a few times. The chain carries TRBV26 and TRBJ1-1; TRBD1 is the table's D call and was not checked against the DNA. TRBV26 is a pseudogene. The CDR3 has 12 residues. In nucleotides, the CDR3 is TGTGCCAGCAGTTCACAGGGGAATGAAGCTTTCTTT. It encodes CASSSQGNEAFF.

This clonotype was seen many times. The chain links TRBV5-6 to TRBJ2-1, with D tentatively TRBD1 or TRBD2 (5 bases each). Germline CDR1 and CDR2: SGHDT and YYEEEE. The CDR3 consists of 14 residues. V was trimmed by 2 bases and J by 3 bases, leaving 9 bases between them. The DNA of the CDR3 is TGTGCCAGCAGCTTATCGGGACGCTACAATGAGCAGTTCTTC. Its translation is CASSLSGRYNEQFF.

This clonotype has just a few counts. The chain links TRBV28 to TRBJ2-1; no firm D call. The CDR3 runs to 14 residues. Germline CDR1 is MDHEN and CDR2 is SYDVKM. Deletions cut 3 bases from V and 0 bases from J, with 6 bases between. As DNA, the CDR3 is TGTGCCAGCAGTTTGGCAAGCTCCTACAATGAGCAGTTCTTC. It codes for CASSLASSYNEQFF.

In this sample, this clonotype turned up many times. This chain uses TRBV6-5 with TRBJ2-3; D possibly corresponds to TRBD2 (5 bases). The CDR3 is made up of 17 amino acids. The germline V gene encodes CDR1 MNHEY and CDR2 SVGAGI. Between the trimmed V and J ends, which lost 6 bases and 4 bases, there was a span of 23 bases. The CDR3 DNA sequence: TGTGCCAGCAGGAGATTTCAGGCGGGCATGACTTCAGATACGCAGTATTTT. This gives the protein CASRRFQAGMTSDTQYF.

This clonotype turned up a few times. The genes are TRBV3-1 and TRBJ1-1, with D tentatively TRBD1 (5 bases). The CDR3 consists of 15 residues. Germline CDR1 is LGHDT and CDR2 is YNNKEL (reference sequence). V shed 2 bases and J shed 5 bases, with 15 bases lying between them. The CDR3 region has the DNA TGTGCCAGCAGCCAAATGCTCCGCGGGGGAACTGAAGCTTTCTTT. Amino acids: CASSQMLRGGTEAFF.

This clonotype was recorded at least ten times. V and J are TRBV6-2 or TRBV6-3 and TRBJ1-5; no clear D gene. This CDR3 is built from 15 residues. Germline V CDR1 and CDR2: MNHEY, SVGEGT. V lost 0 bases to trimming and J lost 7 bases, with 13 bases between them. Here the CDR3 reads CASSYSMTGNQPQHF. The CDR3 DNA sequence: TGTGCCAGCAGTTACTCCATGACTGGAAACCAGCCCCAGCATTTT.

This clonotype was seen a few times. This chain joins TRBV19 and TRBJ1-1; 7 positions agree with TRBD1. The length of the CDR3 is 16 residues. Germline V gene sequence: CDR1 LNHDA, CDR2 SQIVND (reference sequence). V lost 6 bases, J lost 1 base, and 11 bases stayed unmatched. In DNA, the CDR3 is TGTGCCAGTAGGAAAAGATCGACAGGGCCGAACACTGAAGCTTTCTTT. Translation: CASRKRSTGPNTEAFF.

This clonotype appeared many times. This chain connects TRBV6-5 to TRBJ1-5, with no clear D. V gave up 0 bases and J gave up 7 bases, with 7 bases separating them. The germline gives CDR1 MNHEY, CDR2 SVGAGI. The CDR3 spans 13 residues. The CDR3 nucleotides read TGTGCCAGCAGTTACTCAGGAGAACAGCCCCAGCATTTT. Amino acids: CASSYSGEQPQHF.

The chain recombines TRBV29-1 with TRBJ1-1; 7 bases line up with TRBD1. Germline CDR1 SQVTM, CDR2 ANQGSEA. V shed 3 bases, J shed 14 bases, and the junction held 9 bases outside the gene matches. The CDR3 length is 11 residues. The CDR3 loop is CSVDEDRSSFF. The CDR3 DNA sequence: TGCAGCGTTGATGAGGACAGGTCTTCATTCTTT.

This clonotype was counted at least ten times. The chain's CDR3 is CSARELAGGYTQYF. The CDR3 DNA reads as TGCAGTGCTAGGGAACTAGCGGGAGGATATACGCAGTATTTT. This rearrangement joins TRBV20-1 to TRBJ2-3, with TRBD2 matching 12 bases. Germline values: CDR1 DFQATT, CDR2 SNEGSKA (reference sequence). This CDR3 comprises 14 residues. After removal of 3 bases from V and 7 bases from J, the junction contained 5 bases not matched to a gene.

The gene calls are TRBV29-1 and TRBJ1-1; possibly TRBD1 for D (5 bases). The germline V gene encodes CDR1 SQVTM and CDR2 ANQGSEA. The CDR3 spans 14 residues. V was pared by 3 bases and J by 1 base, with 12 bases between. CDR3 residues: CSVDKRGGNTEAFF. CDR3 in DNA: TGCAGCGTTGATAAAAGGGGTGGGAACACTGAAGCTTTCTTT. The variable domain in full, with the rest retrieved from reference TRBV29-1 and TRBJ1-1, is SAVISQKPSRDICQRGTSLTIQCQVDSQVTMMFWYRQQPGQSLTLIATANQGSEATYESGFVIDKFPISRPNLTFSTLTVSNMSPEDSSIYLCSVDKRGGNTEAFFGQGTRLTVV.

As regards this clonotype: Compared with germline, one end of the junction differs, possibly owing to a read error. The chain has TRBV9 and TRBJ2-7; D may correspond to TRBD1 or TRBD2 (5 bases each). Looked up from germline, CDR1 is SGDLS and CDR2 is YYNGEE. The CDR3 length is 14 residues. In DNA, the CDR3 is TGTGCCAGCAGCGTATCGGCAGGGAGTTACGAGCAGAACTTC. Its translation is CASSVSAGSYEQNF.

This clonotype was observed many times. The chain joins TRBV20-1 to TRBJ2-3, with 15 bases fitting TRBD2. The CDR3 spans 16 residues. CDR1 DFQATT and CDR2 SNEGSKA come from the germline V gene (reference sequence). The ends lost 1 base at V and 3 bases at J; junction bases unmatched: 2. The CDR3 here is CSARVGLAGGTDTQYF. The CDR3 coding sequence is TGCAGTGCTAGAGTGGGACTAGCGGGGGGAACAGATACGCAGTATTTT.

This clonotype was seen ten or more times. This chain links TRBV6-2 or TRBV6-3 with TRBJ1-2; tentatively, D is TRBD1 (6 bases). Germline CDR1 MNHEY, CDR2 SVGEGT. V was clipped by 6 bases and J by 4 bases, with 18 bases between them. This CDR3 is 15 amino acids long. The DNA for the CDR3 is TGTGCCAGCAGCCTCTCCGGGACAAGGACCTATGGCTACACCTTC. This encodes CASSLSGTRTYGYTF.

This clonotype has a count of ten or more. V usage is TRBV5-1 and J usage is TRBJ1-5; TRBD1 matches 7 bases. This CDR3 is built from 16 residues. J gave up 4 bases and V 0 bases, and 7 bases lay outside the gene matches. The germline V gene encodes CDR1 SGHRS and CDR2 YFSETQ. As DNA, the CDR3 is TGCGCCAGCAGCTTGGGCTCAGGCAGGGGGAATCAGCCCCAGCATTTT. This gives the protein CASSLGSGRGNQPQHF.

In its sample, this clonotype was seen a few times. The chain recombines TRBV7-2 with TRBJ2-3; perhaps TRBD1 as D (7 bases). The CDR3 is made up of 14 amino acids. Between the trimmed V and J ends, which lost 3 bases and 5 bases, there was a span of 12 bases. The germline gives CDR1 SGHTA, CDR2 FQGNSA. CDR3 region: CASSLGRGVDTQYF. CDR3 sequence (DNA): TGTGCCAGCAGCTTGGGCAGGGGGGTAGATACGCAGTATTTT.

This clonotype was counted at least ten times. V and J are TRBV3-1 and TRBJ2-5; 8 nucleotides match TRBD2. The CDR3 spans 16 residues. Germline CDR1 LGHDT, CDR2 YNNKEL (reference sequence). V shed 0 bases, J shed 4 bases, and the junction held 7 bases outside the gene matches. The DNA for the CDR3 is TGTGCCAGCAGCCAAGATAGCGGGATAGCGAGAGAGACCCAGTACTTC. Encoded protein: CASSQDSGIARETQYF.

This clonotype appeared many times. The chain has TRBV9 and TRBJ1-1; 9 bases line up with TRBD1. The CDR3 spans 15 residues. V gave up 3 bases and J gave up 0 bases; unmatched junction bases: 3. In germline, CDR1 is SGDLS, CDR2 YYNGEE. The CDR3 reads CASSAGTGLNTEAFF. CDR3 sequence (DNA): TGTGCCAGCAGCGCTGGGACAGGGTTGAACACTGAAGCTTTCTTT.

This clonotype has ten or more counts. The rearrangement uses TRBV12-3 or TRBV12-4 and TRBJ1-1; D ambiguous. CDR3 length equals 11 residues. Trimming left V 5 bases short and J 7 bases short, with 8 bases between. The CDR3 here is CASSRTVEAFF. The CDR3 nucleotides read TGTGCCAGCAGTCGTACGGTTGAAGCTTTCTTT.

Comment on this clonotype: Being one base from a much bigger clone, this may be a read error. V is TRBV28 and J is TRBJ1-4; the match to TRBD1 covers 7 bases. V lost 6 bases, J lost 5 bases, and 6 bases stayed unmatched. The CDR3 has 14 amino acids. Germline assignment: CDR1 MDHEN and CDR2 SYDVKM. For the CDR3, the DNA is TGTGCCAGCAGGTTCTGGACAGGAAATGAAAAACTGTTTTTT. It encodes CASRFWTGNEKLFF.

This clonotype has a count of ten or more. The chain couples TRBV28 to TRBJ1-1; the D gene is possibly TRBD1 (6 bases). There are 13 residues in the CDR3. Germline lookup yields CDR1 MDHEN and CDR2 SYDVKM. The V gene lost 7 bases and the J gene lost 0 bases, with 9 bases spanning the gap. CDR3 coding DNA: TGTGCCAGCAACGGACAGATGAACACTGAAGCTTTCTTT. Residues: CASNGQMNTEAFF.

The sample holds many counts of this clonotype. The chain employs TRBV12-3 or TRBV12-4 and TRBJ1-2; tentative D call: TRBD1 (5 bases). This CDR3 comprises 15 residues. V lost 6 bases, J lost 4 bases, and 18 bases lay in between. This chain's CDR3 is CASRRWGRPAYGYTF. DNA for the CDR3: TGTGCCAGCAGGAGGTGGGGACGACCGGCCTATGGCTACACCTTC.

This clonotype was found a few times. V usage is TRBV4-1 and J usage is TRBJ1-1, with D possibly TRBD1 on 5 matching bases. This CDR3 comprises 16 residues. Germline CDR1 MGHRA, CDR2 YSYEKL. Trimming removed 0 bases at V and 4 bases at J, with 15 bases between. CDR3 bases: TGCGCCAGCAGCCAAGAGCCCAGGGTCGGCCTCACTGAAGCTTTCTTT. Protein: CASSQEPRVGLTEAFF.

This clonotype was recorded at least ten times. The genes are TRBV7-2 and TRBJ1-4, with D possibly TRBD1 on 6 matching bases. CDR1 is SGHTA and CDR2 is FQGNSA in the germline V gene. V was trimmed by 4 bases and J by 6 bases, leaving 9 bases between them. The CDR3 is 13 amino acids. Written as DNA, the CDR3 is TGTGCCAGCAGCTCTAGGACAGATGAAAAACTGTTTTTT. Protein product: CASSSRTDEKLFF.